A selection of T cell receptor beta chains follows, all from one sample in a study of blood T cell repertoires in COVID-19. The method was immunoSEQ multiplex PCR; TCRdb's version includes in-frame clones alone and lacks a portion of them. The repertoire holds 68,000 or so clones, with around 80% as singletons. The specimen sequenced was peripheral blood. These receptor sequences come from a human donor in a cohort sampled during active COVID-19. CDR3s include the opening cysteine and the closing phenylalanine or tryptophan. The D gene is left open where the match is weak.

14 | - | TRBJ1-1 | TRBV4-1 | CASSQERGSAEAFF
15 | TRBD1 | TRBJ1-5 | TRBV6-5 | CASSYIGGSNQPQHF
15 | - | TRBJ1-4 | TRBV19 | CASSKQIATNEKLFF
15 | - | TRBJ1-2 | TRBV21-1 | CASSKVRGLQYGYTF
15 | TRBD1 | TRBJ1-4 | TRBV19 | CASKGARGRGEKLFF
15 | - | TRBJ2-5 | TRBV28 | CASSLRGTIQETQYF
15 | - | TRBJ1-1 | TRBV19 | CASSIVAGGATEAFF
16 | - | TRBJ2-2 | TRBV19 | CASSMKQGANTGELFF
15 | TRBD1 | TRBJ2-1 | TRBV5-4 | CASSARDRDHNEQFF
13 | - | TRBJ2-7 | TRBV5-6 | CASSPDMGYEQYF
15 | TRBD1 | TRBJ1-3 | TRBV18 | CASSPTGVGGNTIYF
15 | TRBD1 | TRBJ2-7 | TRBV5-8 | CASSLRQGTAFEQYF
14 | - | TRBJ2-2 | TRBV15 | CATQQGPDTGELFF
15 | TRBD2 | TRBJ2-3 | TRBV7-3 | CASSDAGDRADTQYF
13 | - | TRBJ1-2 | TRBV19 | CASSTTGLYGYTF
16 | TRBD2 | TRBJ2-3 | TRBV9 | CASSVAGSGGTDTQYF
15 | TRBD2 | TRBJ2-7 | TRBV7-3 | CASSPSGGRADEQYF
14 | - | TRBJ2-2 | TRBV18 | CASSPGFNTGELFF
13 | - | TRBJ2-1 | TRBV3-1/TRBV3-2 | CASSRLAYNEQFF
18 | TRBD1 | TRBJ1-2 | TRBV5-1 | CASSRDGTGPRANYGYTF
15 | - | TRBJ1-4 | TRBV6-1 | CASSDGAGAGEKLFF
13 | TRBD1 | TRBJ2-7 | TRBV7-6 | CASSPDRVDEQYF
15 | - | TRBJ2-3 | TRBV7-9 | CASSGGRDSSDTQYF
11 | - | TRBJ1-2 | TRBV28 | CASTEAGRGAF
13 | - | TRBJ1-5 | TRBV19 | CASIGGFNQPQHF
15 | TRBD2 | TRBJ2-5 | TRBV5-8 | CASSSRSGVQETQYF
12 | - | TRBJ1-4 | TRBV19 | CASSGNLKKLFF
14 | TRBD1 | TRBJ1-5 | TRBV19 | CASRISQGYQPQHF
15 | - | TRBJ1-1 | TRBV29-1 | CSVDGGLKPNTEAFF
18 | - | TRBJ2-1 | TRBV9 | CASSVGLEGAGGVYEQFF
13 | - | TRBJ2-1 | TRBV27 | CASSFTGAGEQFF
16 | TRBD2 | TRBJ2-1 | TRBV28 | CASRSLTSGIYNEQFF
13 | - | TRBJ1-1 | TRBV10-2 | CASSVTGGTEAFF
15 | TRBD2 | TRBJ2-7 | TRBV9 | CASSVEGGPNYEQYF
12 | TRBD1 | TRBJ2-1 | TRBV3-1/TRBV3-2 | CASSRGQGLQFF
13 | - | TRBJ2-7 | TRBV7-3 | CASSLSPGYEQYF
14 | - | TRBJ1-1 | TRBV6-2/TRBV6-3 | CASSSGGGRTEAFF
17 | - | TRBJ2-2 | TRBV14 | CASSTTARGPGTGELFF
13 | - | TRBJ2-2 | TRBV11-3 | CASSKTRSGELFF
14 | - | TRBJ2-1 | TRBV14 | CASSQGYSGNEQFF
16 | TRBD2 | TRBJ2-7 | TRBV3-1/TRBV3-2 | CASSQDALAGVGEQYF